Here is one T cell receptor beta chain with its context. The entry originates in a study of blood T cell repertoires in COVID-19. Across the study: The samples span acute and convalescent COVID-19 from the United States, Italy and Spain.

Germline CDR1 and CDR2: MDHEN and SYDVKM. V gave up 3 bases and J gave up 0 bases, with 9 bases separating them. This CDR3 spans 15 amino acids. In the original workflow: It was from reference gene primer amplification that nucleated cell counts were estimated. Clones were sequenced by immunoSEQ multiplex PCR, and TCRdb holds only the in-frame ones, with some missing. The DNA was the basis for D and trimming; V, J and clone size are from that table. This repertoire shows approximately 50,000 clones, over 75% found once; its top ten account for 6.5% to 8%. Material: peripheral blood. The TCR sequence derives from a man aged 50 to 60 with active COVID-19. The rearrangement uses TRBV28 and TRBJ1-5; D not resolved. CDR3 in DNA: TGTGCCAGCAGTTTTAACAGCTTTAGCAATCAGCCCCAGCATTTT. This encodes CASSFNSFSNQPQHF.